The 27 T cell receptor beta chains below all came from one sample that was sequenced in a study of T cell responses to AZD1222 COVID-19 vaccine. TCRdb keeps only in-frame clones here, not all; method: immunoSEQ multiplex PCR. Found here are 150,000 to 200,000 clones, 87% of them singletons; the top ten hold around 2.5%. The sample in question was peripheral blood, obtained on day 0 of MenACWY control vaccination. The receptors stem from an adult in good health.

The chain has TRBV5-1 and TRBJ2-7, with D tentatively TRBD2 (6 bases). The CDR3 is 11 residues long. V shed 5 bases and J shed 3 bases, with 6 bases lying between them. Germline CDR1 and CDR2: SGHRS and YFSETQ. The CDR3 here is CASRGGYEQYF. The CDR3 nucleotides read TGCGCCAGCAGGGGGGGCTACGAGCAGTACTTC.

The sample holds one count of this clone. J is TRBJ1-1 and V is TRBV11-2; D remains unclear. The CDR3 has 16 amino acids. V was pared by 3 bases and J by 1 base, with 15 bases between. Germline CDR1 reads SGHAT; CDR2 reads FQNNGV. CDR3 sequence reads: CASSFGWFEGNTEAFF. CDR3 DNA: TGTGCCAGCAGCTTTGGGTGGTTCGAGGGGAACACTGAAGCTTTCTTT.

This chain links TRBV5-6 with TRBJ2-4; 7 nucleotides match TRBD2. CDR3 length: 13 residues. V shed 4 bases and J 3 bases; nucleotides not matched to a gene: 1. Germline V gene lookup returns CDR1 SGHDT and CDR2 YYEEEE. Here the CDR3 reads CASSPGGKNIQYF. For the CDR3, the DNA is TGTGCCAGCAGCCCGGGAGGCAAAAACATTCAGTACTTC.

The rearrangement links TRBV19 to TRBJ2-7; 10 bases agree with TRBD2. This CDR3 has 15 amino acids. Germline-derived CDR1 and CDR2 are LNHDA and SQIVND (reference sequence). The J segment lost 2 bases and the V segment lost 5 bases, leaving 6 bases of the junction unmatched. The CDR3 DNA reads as TGTGCCAGTAGTCCGGGACTAGCGATTACCTACGAGCAGTACTTC. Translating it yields CASSPGLAITYEQYF.

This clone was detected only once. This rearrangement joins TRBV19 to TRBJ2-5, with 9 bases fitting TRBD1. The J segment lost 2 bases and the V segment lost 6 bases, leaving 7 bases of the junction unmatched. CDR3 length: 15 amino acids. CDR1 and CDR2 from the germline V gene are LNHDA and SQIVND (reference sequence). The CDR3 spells CASRHTDRGQETQYF. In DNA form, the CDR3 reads TGTGCCAGTAGGCACACGGACAGGGGACAAGAGACCCAGTACTTC.

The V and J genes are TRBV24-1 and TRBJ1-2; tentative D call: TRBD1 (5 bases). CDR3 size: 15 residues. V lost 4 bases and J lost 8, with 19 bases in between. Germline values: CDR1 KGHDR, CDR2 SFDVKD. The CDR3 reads CATSDPYIGAEGYTF. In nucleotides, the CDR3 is TGTGCCACCAGTGACCCCTATATCGGGGCAGAGGGCTACACCTTC.

CDR3 nucleotides: TGTGCCAGCAGCCCCAAGATTGGACTGATCGGGGAGCTGTTTTTT. Protein sequence: CASSPKIGLIGELFF. The V call is TRBV5-6, the J call TRBJ2-2, with D perhaps matching TRBD2 (5 bases). Germline values: CDR1 SGHDT, CDR2 YYEEEE. The CDR3 is 15 residues long. V lost 4 bases and J lost 7, with 17 bases in between. The full variable domain, in which reference TRBV5-6 and TRBJ2-2 provide the parts outside the CDR3, is DAGVTQSPTHLIKTRGQQVTLRCSPKSGHDTVSWYQQALGQGPQFIFQYYEEEERQRGNFPDRFSGHQFPNYSSELNVNALLLGDSALYLCASSPKIGLIGELFFGEGSRLTVL.

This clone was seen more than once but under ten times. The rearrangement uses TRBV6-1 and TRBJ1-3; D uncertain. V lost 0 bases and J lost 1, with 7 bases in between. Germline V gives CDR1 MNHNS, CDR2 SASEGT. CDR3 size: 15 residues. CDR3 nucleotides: TGTGCCAGCAGTGAAGCGTGGGGTTCTGGAAACACCATATATTTT. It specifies CASSEAWGSGNTIYF.

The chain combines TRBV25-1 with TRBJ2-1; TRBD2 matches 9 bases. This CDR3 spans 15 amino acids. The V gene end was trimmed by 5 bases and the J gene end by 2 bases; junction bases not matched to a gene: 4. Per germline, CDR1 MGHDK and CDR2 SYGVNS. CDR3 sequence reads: CASSQAGGAYNEQFF. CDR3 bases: TGTGCCAGCAGTCAAGCGGGAGGTGCCTACAATGAGCAGTTCTTC.

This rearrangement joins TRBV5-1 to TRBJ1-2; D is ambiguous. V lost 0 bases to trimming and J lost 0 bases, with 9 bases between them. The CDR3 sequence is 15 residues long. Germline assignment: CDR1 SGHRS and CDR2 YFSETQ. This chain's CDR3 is CASSLDLPTNYGYTF. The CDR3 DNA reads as TGCGCCAGCAGCTTGGATCTCCCGACTAACTATGGCTACACCTTC.

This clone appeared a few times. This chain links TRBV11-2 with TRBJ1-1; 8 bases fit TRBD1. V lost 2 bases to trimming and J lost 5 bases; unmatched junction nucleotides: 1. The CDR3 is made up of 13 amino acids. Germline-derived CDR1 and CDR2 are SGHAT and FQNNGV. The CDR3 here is CASSLNRGTEAFF. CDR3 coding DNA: TGTGCCAGCAGCTTAAACAGGGGGACTGAAGCTTTCTTT.

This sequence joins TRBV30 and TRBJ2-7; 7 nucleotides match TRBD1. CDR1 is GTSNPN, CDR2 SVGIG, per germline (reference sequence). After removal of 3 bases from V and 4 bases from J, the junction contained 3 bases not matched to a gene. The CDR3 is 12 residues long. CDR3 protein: CAWSRDSYEQYF. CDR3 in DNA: TGTGCCTGGAGCCGGGACAGTTACGAGCAGTACTTC.

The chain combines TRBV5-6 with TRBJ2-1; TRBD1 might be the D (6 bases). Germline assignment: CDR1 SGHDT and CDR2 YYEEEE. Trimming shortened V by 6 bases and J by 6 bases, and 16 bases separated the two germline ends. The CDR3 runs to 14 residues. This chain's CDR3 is CASTPDSTLNEQFF. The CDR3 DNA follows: TGTGCCAGCACCCCGGACAGCACCCTCAATGAGCAGTTCTTC.

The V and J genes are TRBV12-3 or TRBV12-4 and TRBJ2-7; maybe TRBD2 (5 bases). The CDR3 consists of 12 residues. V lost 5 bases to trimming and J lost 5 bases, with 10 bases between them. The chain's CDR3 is CASSPDSDEQYF. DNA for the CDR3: TGTGCCAGCAGTCCGGATAGCGACGAGCAGTACTTC.

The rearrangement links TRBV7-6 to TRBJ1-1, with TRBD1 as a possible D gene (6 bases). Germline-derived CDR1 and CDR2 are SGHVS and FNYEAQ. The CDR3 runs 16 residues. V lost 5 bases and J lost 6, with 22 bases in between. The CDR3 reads CASSPRPGQHTSEAFF. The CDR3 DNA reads TGTGCCAGCAGCCCCCGGCCGGGACAACATACTTCTGAAGCTTTCTTT. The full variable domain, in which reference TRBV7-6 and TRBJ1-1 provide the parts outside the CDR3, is GAGVSQSPRYKVTKRGQDVALRCDPISGHVSLYWYRQALGQGPEFLTYFNYEAQQDKSGLPNDRFSAERPEGSISTLTIQRTEQRDSAMYRCASSPRPGQHTSEAFFGQGTRLTVV.

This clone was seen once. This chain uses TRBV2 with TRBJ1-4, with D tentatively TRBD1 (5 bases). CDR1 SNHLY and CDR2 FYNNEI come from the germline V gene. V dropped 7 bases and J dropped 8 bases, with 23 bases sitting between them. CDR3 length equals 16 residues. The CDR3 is CASTPRVGDVEEKLFF. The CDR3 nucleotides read TGTGCCAGCACCCCCCGGGTGGGGGATGTAGAGGAAAAACTGTTTTTT.

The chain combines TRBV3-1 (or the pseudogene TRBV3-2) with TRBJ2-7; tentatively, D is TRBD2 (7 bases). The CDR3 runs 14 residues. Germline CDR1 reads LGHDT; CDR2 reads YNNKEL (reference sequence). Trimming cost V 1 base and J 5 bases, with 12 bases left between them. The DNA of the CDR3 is TGTGCCAGCAGCCAAGCTCCGGGGGGCGACGAGCAGTACTTC. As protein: CASSQAPGGDEQYF.

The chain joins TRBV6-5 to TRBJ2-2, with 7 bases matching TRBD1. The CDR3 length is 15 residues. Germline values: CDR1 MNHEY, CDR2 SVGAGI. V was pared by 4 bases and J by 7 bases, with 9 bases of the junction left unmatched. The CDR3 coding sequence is TGTGCCAGCAGTTCGACCGACAGGGCGGGCGGGGAGCTGTTTTTT. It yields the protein CASSSTDRAGGELFF.

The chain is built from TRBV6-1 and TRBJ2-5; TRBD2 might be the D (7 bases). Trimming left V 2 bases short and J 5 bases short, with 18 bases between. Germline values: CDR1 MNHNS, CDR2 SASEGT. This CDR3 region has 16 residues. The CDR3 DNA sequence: TGTGCCAGCAGTGAAAGTTGGGGGGGCGCCGTGGAGACCCAGTACTTC. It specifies CASSESWGGAVETQYF.

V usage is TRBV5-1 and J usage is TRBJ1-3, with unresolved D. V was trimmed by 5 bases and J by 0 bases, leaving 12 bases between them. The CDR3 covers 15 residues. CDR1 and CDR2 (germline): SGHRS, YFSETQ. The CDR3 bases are TGCGCCAGCAGTCTTGACACATACTCTGGAAACACCATATATTTT. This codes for CASSLDTYSGNTIYF.

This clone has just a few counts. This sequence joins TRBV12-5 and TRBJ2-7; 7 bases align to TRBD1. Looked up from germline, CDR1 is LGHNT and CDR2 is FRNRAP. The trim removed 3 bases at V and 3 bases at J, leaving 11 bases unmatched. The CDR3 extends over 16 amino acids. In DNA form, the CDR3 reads TGTGCTAGTGGTTTCCCCGTCGAAGACAGGGTCTACGAGCAGTACTTC. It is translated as CASGFPVEDRVYEQYF.

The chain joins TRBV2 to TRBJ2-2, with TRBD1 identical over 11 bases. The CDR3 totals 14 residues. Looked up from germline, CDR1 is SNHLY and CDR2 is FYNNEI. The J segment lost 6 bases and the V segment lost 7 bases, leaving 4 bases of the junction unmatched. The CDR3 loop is CASIRDRGAGELFF. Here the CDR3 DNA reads TGTGCCAGCATCAGGGACAGGGGGGCCGGGGAGCTGTTTTTT.

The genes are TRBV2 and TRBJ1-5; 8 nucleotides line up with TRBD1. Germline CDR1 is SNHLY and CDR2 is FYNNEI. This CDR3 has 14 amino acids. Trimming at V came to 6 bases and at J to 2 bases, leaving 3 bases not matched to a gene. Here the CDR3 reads CASSVGQGNQPQHF. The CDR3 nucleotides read TGTGCCAGCAGCGTGGGACAGGGCAATCAGCCCCAGCATTTT.

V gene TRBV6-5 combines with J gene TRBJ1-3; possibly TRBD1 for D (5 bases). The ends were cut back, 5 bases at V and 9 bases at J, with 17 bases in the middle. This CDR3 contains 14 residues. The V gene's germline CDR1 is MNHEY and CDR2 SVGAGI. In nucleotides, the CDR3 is TGTGCCAGCAGTCCCGAGGCCGTGGGGGGCACCATATATTTT. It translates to CASSPEAVGGTIYF.

CDR3 in amino acids: CASSLGLAEFYEQYF. CDR3 bases: TGTGCCAGCAGCCTAGGACTAGCGGAGTTCTACGAGCAGTACTTC. V usage is TRBV7-3 and J usage is TRBJ2-7; 10 bases are shared with TRBD2. Germline trimming cut 5 bases from V and 3 bases from J; bases unmatched to any gene: 7. CDR1 and CDR2 (germline): SGHTA, FQGTGA. The CDR3 is 15 amino acids.

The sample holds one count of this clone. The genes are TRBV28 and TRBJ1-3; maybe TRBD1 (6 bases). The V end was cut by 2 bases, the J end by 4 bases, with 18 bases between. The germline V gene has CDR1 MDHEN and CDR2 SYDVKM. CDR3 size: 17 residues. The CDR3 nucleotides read TGTGCCAGCAGTTTACCCTCGGGGGGGGCGCGAGGAAACACCATATATTTT. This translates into CASSLPSGGARGNTIYF.

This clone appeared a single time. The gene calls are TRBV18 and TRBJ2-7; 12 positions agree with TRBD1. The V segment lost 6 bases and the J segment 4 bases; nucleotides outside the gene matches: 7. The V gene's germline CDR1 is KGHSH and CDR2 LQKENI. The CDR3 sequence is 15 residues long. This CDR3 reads CASSAGTGGKYEQYF. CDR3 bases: TGTGCCAGCTCCGCCGGGACAGGGGGCAAATACGAGCAGTACTTC.